In its sample, the clone carrying this T cell receptor beta chain was seen many times. TCR beta CDR3 regions were amplified from RNA transcripts. HTBI primers were used for first-round RT-PCR of the TCR CDR3. TCRdb itself ran the multiplex PCR reads through MiXCR, one entry per CDR3 protein. The repertoire includes around 700,000 distinct CDR3 sequences, roughly 32% of them detected once, and approximately 31% sits in the top ten. The data were obtained in a study of T cells in Graves' hyperthyroidism and ophthalmopathy. Looked up from germline, CDR1 is KGHDR and CDR2 is SFDVKD. This CDR3 region has 15 residues. The V end was cut by 2 bases, the J end by 0 bases, with 9 bases between. Absence of ophthalmopathy progression within 18 months defined stable Graves' hyperthyroidism. Newly diagnosed hyperthyroidism patients aged 18 to 65 years had disease lasting under 2 months.

The J gene is TRBJ1-1, the V gene TRBV24-1; D might be TRBD1 (5 bases). The sequenced material came from blood. This receptor was identified in a woman between 35 and 50 years old with Graves' hyperthyroidism. DNA of the CDR3: TGTGCCACCAGTGATTCTGGGGGGTTGAACACTGAAGCTTTCTTT. Amino acid sequence: CATSDSGGLNTEAFF.